These 20 T cell receptor beta chains came from one sample sequenced in a study of graft-versus-host responses after intestinal transplantation. Only in-frame clones appear in the TCRdb table, and some are missing; sequencing was by immunoSEQ multiplex PCR. The sample contains about 82,000 clones, 90% to 95% of which appear only once. The antigens of these receptors remain unknown. The source was unstimulated CD4+ T cells sorted from spleen or lymph node cells, collected before intestinal transplant. These receptor sequences come from a human donor who received an intestinal transplant.

The chain carries TRBV30 and TRBJ2-1; possibly TRBD2 for D (6 bases). Germline-derived CDR1 and CDR2 are GTSNPN and SVGIG (reference sequence). Trimming removed 1 base at V and 8 bases at J, with 9 bases between. This CDR3 is built from 12 residues. The CDR3 spells CAWSAREDEQFF. The CDR3 bases are TGTGCCTGGAGTGCCAGGGAGGATGAGCAGTTCTTC.

The chain couples TRBV15 to TRBJ2-1, with D possibly being TRBD2 (6 bases). CDR3 length: 17 amino acids. From germline, CDR1 is LNHNV and CDR2 YYDKDF (reference sequence). Trimming cost V 3 bases and J 7 bases, with 22 bases left between them. The DNA for the CDR3 is TGTGCCACCAGCAGTGTAGTACTAGCATTCCCCGATAATGAGCAGTTCTTC. This codes for CATSSVVLAFPDNEQFF.

This clone was seen once. J is TRBJ1-6 and V is TRBV30, with D unresolved. The CDR3 has 16 residues. CDR1 is GTSNPN and CDR2 is SVGIG in the germline V gene (reference sequence). The V end was cut by 0 bases, the J end by 7 bases, with 16 bases between. The CDR3 DNA reads TGTGCCTGGAGTGTTCCTAATGGCGAGGTAAATTCACCCCTCCACTTT. Encoded protein: CAWSVPNGEVNSPLHF.

CDR3 region: CASSLSRLYEQYF. DNA for the CDR3: TGTGCCAGCAGCTTAAGCAGGTTATACGAGCAGTACTTC. The chain uses TRBV7-2 and TRBJ2-7, with unresolved D. Germline-derived CDR1 and CDR2 are SGHTA and FQGNSA. The CDR3 is made up of 13 amino acids. V shed 2 bases and J shed 4 bases, with 9 bases lying between them. Supplemented by reference TRBV7-2 and TRBJ2-7, the full variable domain reads GAGVSQSPSNKVTEKGKDVELRCDPISGHTALYWYRQSLGQGLEFLIYFQGNSAPDKSGLPSDRFSAERTGGSVSTLTIQRTQQEDSAVYLCASSLSRLYEQYFGPGTRLTVT.

This sequence joins TRBV30 and TRBJ2-3; D is unresolved. CDR3 length equals 13 residues. The V gene's germline CDR1 is GTSNPN and CDR2 SVGIG (reference sequence). Trimming took 3 bases from V and 6 from J, leaving 13 bases between them. The CDR3 region is CAWRYLETDTQYF. The CDR3 coding sequence is TGTGCCTGGAGGTATCTGGAGACTGATACGCAGTATTTT.

The J gene is TRBJ2-5, the V gene TRBV4-1, with 7 bases aligning to TRBD2. Trimming at V came to 1 base and at J to 5 bases, leaving 10 bases not matched to a gene. The CDR3 is 16 residues long. Germline loops: CDR1 MGHRA, CDR2 YSYEKL. CDR3 DNA: TGCGCCAGCAGCCAAGCCGTCGGGGCGGGGGAGGAGACCCAGTACTTC. It codes for CASSQAVGAGEETQYF.

The chain uses TRBV7-2 and TRBJ2-1; TRBD1 agrees at 7 bases. V lost 0 bases to trimming and J lost 0 bases; unmatched junction nucleotides: 2. Germline V gene lookup returns CDR1 SGHTA and CDR2 FQGNSA. The CDR3 has 16 amino acids. The CDR3 DNA is TGTGCCAGCAGCTTAGCATGGGACAGCTCCTACAATGAGCAGTTCTTC. This encodes CASSLAWDSSYNEQFF. The full variable domain, its missing parts supplied by reference TRBV7-2 and TRBJ2-1, is GAGVSQSPSNKVTEKGKDVELRCDPISGHTALYWYRQSLGQGLEFLIYFQGNSAPDKSGLPSDRFSAERTGGSVSTLTIQRTQQEDSAVYLCASSLAWDSSYNEQFFGPGTRLTVL.

V usage is TRBV19 and J usage is TRBJ1-1; the D gene is possibly TRBD1 (5 bases). CDR1 is LNHDA and CDR2 is SQIVND in the germline V gene (reference sequence). The CDR3 totals 15 residues. The V end was cut by 1 base, the J end by 4 bases, with 13 bases between. CDR3 coding DNA: TGTGCCAGTAGTATAGGGGCAGGGATTTCCACTGAAGCTTTCTTT. Encoded protein: CASSIGAGISTEAFF.

The rearrangement joins TRBV5-1 to TRBJ1-3, with D tentatively TRBD1 (6 bases). V was shortened by 4 bases and J by 2 bases, with 16 bases between the two germline ends. The CDR3 extends over 16 amino acids. The germline gives CDR1 SGHRS, CDR2 YFSETQ. The CDR3 nucleotides are TGCGCCAGCAGCCGCGGACAGCTTACCGCTGGAAACACCATATATTTT. Amino acid sequence: CASSRGQLTAGNTIYF.

This chain connects TRBV2 to TRBJ2-7; TRBD1 matches 12 bases. Trimming removed 6 bases from V and 4 bases from J; junction bases left unmatched: 7. CDR3 size: 15 residues. Germline V gene lookup returns CDR1 SNHLY and CDR2 FYNNEI. The CDR3 region is CASRTGQGAYYEQYF. The DNA of the CDR3 is TGTGCCAGCAGAACGGGACAGGGGGCATATTACGAGCAGTACTTC.

This sequence joins TRBV5-1 and TRBJ2-7, with 8 nucleotides matching TRBD1. Looked up from germline, CDR1 is SGHRS and CDR2 is YFSETQ. The CDR3 consists of 18 residues. Trimming took 0 bases from V and 0 from J; bases not matched to a gene: 11. The CDR3 is CASSLAVLTGQGSYEQYF. CDR3 in DNA: TGCGCCAGCAGCTTGGCGGTTTTAACCGGACAGGGCTCCTACGAGCAGTACTTC.

The chain recombines TRBV10-1 with TRBJ2-5; 9 bases agree with TRBD1. The ends lost 0 bases at V and 2 bases at J; junction bases unmatched: 1. Germline values: CDR1 WNHNN, CDR2 SYGVQD (reference sequence). The CDR3 length is 15 residues. This chain's CDR3 is CASSESGQGQETQYF. Here the CDR3 DNA reads TGCGCCAGCAGTGAGTCCGGACAGGGGCAAGAGACCCAGTACTTC.

This chain connects TRBV6-1 to TRBJ2-6; D possibly corresponds to TRBD1 (6 bases). The germline V gene encodes CDR1 MNHNS and CDR2 SASEGT. The V end lost 4 bases, the J end lost 0 bases, and 13 bases lay between the germline ends. The CDR3 extends over 17 amino acids. The CDR3 sequence: CASSGRNRVSGANVLTF. CDR3 nucleotides: TGTGCCAGCAGTGGACGCAACAGGGTCTCTGGGGCCAACGTCCTGACTTTC.

The chain couples TRBV15 to TRBJ1-5; TRBD1 aligns across 7 bases. The CDR3 has 16 amino acids. J lost 1 base, V lost 2 bases, and 5 bases had no gene match. CDR1 and CDR2 (germline): LNHNV, YYDKDF (reference sequence). CDR3 region: CATSRTTGLSNQPQHF. As DNA, the CDR3 is TGTGCCACCAGCAGAACGACAGGGTTAAGCAATCAGCCCCAGCATTTT. Together with reference TRBV15 and TRBJ1-5, the CDR3 gives the full variable domain: DAMVIQNPRYQVTQFGKPVTLSCSQTLNHNVMYWYQQKSSQAPKLLFHYYDKDFNNEADTPDNFQSRRPNTSFCFLDIRSPGLGDTAMYLCATSRTTGLSNQPQHFGDGTRLSIL.

Only one count was recorded for this clone. The chain combines TRBV29-1 with TRBJ2-3; TRBD1 aligns across 9 bases. Germline-derived CDR1 and CDR2 are SQVTM and ANQGSEA. V was clipped by 3 bases and J by 3 bases; unmatched bases: 4. This CDR3 has 14 amino acids. CDR3: CSVDDRGWTDTQYF. The CDR3 bases are TGCAGCGTTGACGACAGGGGGTGGACAGATACGCAGTATTTT.

The chain links TRBV2 to TRBJ2-1; possibly TRBD1 for D (6 bases). Germline values: CDR1 SNHLY, CDR2 FYNNEI. V was shortened by 7 bases and J by 5 bases, with 18 bases between the two germline ends. The CDR3 spans 15 residues. The CDR3 is CASINRQEPNNEQFF. CDR3 nucleotides: TGTGCCAGCATCAACCGACAGGAGCCGAACAATGAGCAGTTCTTC.

This clone showed up just once. The CDR3 coding sequence is TGTGCCAGCGGGACAGGGGGCGCGGGCGGGATGAACACTGAAGCTTTCTTT. Translation gives CASGTGGAGGMNTEAFF. The chain recombines TRBV11-3 with TRBJ1-1; 12 bases are shared with TRBD1. The V segment lost 8 bases and the J segment 0 bases; nucleotides outside the gene matches: 10. The CDR3 length is 17 residues. CDR1 and CDR2 from the germline V gene are SGHNT and YENEEA.

This chain uses TRBV18 with TRBJ1-1; 9 bases fit TRBD1. This CDR3 contains 13 residues. V shed 2 bases, J shed 14 bases, and the junction held 9 bases outside the gene matches. From germline, CDR1 is KGHSH and CDR2 LQKENI. The CDR3, as DNA: TGTGCCAGCTCACCAGCGGGACAGGGTTCGACATTCTTT. Translating gives CASSPAGQGSTFF.

The rearrangement joins TRBV5-4 to TRBJ2-2; no definite D call. V was shortened by 1 base and J by 4 bases, with 5 bases between the two germline ends. The CDR3 extends over 13 amino acids. Germline CDR1 and CDR2: SGHNT and YYREEE (reference sequence). CDR3 loop: CASSLWPTGELFF. The CDR3 nucleotides are TGTGCCAGCAGCTTGTGGCCCACCGGGGAGCTGTTTTTT.

This clone appeared once. The chain carries TRBV30 and TRBJ2-6; 9 positions match TRBD1. V shed 5 bases, J shed 1 base, and the junction held 3 bases outside the gene matches. This CDR3 has 15 residues. From germline, CDR1 is GTSNPN and CDR2 SVGIG (reference sequence). The CDR3 loop is CAWGGQGSGANVLTF. The CDR3 bases are TGTGCCTGGGGGGGACAGGGATCTGGGGCCAACGTCCTGACTTTC.